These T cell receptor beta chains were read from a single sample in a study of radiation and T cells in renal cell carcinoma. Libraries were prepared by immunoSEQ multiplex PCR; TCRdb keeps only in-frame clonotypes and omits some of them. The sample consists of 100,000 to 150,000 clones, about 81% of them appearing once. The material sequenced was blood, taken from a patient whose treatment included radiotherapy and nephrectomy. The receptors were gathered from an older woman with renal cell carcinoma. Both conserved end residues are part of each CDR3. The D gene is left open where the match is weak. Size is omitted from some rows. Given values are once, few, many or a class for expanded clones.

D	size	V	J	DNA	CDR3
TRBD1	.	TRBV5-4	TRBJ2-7	TGTGCCAGCAGCGACAGGGACGCCTACGAGCAGTACTTC	CASSDRDAYEQYF
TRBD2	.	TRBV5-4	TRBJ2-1	TGTGCCAGCAGCCCGACGACTAGCGGAATTTCCTACAATGAGCAGTTCTTC	CASSPTTSGISYNEQFF
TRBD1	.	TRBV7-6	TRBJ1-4	TGTGCCAGCAGCTTGTCCGGGACAGGTGAAAAACTGTTTTTT	CASSLSGTGEKLFF
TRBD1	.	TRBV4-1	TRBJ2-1	TGCGCCAGCAGCCAAGATGGGACAGGGGGCTTGAATGAGCAGTTCTTC	CASSQDGTGGLNEQFF
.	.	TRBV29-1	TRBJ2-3	TGCAGCGTTGAAGTTGGTCCAGGGCCAGATACGCAGTATTTT	CSVEVGPGPDTQYF
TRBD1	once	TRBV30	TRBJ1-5	TGTGCCTGGACCGCGAAAGGGGGACAGTTCAATCAGCCCCAGCATTTT	CAWTAKGGQFNQPQHF
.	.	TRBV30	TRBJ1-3	TGTGCCTGGAGTGTAACGAGGGGCACCATATATTTT	CAWSVTRGTIYF
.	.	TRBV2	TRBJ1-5	TGTGCCAGCAGTGAAGGATTATATAGCAATCAGCCCCAGCATTTT	CASSEGLYSNQPQHF
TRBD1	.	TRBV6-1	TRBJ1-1	TGTGCCAGCAGGGACAGGGGACGGAACACTGAAGCTTTCTTT	CASRDRGRNTEAFF
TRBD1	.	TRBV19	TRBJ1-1	TGTGCCAGTAGTAGCACAGGGGCTGGAGGCACTGAAGCTTTCTTT	CASSSTGAGGTEAFF
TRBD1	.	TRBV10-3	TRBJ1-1	TGTGCCATCAGTGATCTGACAGGGGAGAACACTGAAGCTTTCTTT	CAISDLTGENTEAFF
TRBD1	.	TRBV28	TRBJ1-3	TGTGCCAGCAGAGAAACAGGGGGCTCTGGAAACACCATATATTTT	CASRETGGSGNTIYF
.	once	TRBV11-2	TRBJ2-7	TGTGCCAGCAGCGCCAGCGGACCGCTCACCTACGAGCAGTACTTC	CASSASGPLTYEQYF
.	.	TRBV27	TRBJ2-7	TGTGCCAGCAGTTTATCCGAAGGTTCCTACGAGCAGTACTTC	CASSLSEGSYEQYF
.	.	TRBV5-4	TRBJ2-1	TGTGCCAGCAGCTTGGTAGTAGGGGCTGGGAATGAGCAGTTCTTC	CASSLVVGAGNEQFF
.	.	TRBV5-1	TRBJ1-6	TGCGCCAGCAGCTTGACGGTCGATTCACCCCTCCACTTT	CASSLTVDSPLHF
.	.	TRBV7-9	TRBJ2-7	TGTGCCAGCAGTTCCTCCAGCCGCGAGCAGTACTTC	CASSSSSREQYF
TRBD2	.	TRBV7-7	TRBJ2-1	TGTGCTCCGTCTAGCGGGCCCTACAATGAGCAGTTCTTC	CAPSSGPYNEQFF
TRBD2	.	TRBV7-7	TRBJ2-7	TGTGCTAGCAGCCCTGGTCGCGCTAGCGGACCATACGAGCAGTACTTC	CASSPGRASGPYEQYF
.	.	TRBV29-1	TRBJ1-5	TGCAGCGTTGAAGATAGAGGGAGTGGACAGAAGGGAAAACAGCCCCAGCATTTT	CSVEDRGSGQKGKQPQHF
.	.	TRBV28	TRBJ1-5	TGTGCCAGCAGGTACTTTAGCAATCAGCCCCAGCATTTT	CASRYFSNQPQHF
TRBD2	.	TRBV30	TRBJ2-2	TGTGCCTGGACCGGTCCGGGAGGACCTACCGGGGAGCTGTTTTTT	CAWTGPGGPTGELFF
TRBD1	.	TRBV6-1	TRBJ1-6	TGTGCCAGCATCACCCAAGGGGACAGAAGTTCACCCCTCCACTTT	CASITQGDRSSPLHF
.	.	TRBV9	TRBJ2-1	TGTGCCAGCAGCGGCCCCCGTTTCCATGAGCAGTTCTTC	CASSGPRFHEQFF
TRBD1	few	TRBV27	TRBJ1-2	TGTGCCAGCAGCTCCCGATGGGCCTCCGGGACAGTCTATGGCTACACCTTC	CASSSRWASGTVYGYTF
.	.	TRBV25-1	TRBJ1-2	TGTGCCAGCAGAGAGATTGGGTATGGCTACACCTTC	CASREIGYGYTF
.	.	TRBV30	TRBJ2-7	TGTGCCTGGAGCCTGGGGACACCAGAAACACCTACGACGCAGTACTTC	CAWSLGTPETPTTQYF
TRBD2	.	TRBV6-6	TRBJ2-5	TGTGCCAGCAGCCCGGGGGGGACCCAGTACTTC	CASSPGGTQYF
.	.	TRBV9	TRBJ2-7	TGTGCCAGCAGCGTAGCAGACACCCCCTACGAGCAGTACTTC	CASSVADTPYEQYF
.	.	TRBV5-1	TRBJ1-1	TGCGCCAGCAGCGTCCGGGAAGGTGGAAACACTGAAGCTTTCTTT	CASSVREGGNTEAFF
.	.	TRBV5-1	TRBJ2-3	TGCGCCAGCAGCTTGGTGGCAGGGGCCGCAGATACGCAGTATTTT	CASSLVAGAADTQYF
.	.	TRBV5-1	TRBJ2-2	TGCGCCAGCAGCTCAACTAGAAACACCGGGGAGCTGTTTTTT	CASSSTRNTGELFF
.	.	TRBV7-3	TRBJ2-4	TGTGCCAGCAGCAACGGACGGCGTCAGTACTTC	CASSNGRRQYF
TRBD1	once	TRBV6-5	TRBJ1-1	TGTGCCAGCAGTTACTCCCAGGGGGGCCCTGAAGCTTTCTTT	CASSYSQGGPEAFF
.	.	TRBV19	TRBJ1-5	TGTGCCAGTAGTTGGCAGGGATCGCGGAATAGCAATCAGCCCCAGCATTTT	CASSWQGSRNSNQPQHF
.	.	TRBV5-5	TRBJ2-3	TGTGCCAGCAGCTTGGTGGGCCCCAGCACAGATACGCAGTATTTT	CASSLVGPSTDTQYF
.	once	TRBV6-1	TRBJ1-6	TGTGCCAGCAGTGAAGCGGCGGACAGACGATTCTATAATTCACCCCTCCACTTT	CASSEAADRRFYNSPLHF
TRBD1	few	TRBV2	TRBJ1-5	TGTGCCAGCAGGGGACAGGGGTGGAAGAATCAGCCCCAGCATTTT	CASRGQGWKNQPQHF
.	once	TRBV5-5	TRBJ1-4	TGTGCCAGCAGCTTGGGAGGGGCGCGAGTTGAAAAACTGTTTTTT	CASSLGGARVEKLFF
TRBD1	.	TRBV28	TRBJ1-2	TGTGCCAGCAGTTTATTGGGGCTGGGGGACAGGGGTTTCGAGTACGGCTACACCTTC	CASSLLGLGDRGFEYGYTF
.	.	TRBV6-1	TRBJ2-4	TGTGCCAGCAGTGACCCCGGGTGGCAACGGATTCAGTACTTC	CASSDPGWQRIQYF